This TCR beta chain comes out of a study of T cell changes during pregnancy in multiple sclerosis (dated by TCRdb to between 2018 and 2021). Broadly, across the study: In women with multiple sclerosis, the researchers looked at how the T cell repertoire shifted as pregnancy progressed.

On this clone: What antigen it recognizes has not been identified. No base quality information exists; no much larger clone differs at one position.

Library creation used the immunoSEQ multiplex PCR assay. The table comes from immuneACCESS by way of TCRdb, which keeps in-frame sequences with V and J called. Part of the clones is missing from these tables; in studies checked, under half for an unresolved V gene and the rest for unknown reasons. This sample lists about 60,000 clones; 91% were detected once. The ten largest clones capture approximately 0.49% of the sample. The sequencing used CD4+ T cells from peripheral blood mononuclear cells, collected after pregnancy. This sequence was found in a female donor in good health, enrolled as a control in a pregnancy study.

The DNA sequence is given as TGTGCCAGCAGGGATCAAGCGGGGGATATTTACAATGAGCAGTTCTTC. Translated, it reads CASRDQAGDIYNEQFF. In this chain, TRBV7-2 is recombined with TRBJ2-1; 8 of the junction bases match TRBD2. Sequences SGHTA (CDR1) and FQGNSA (CDR2) are obtained from the germline V gene. Reading from cysteine to phenylalanine, the CDR3 counts 16 amino acids. CDR3 DNA is the only sequence kept; it has 48 bases, read in frame from the first base. For this chain, trimming is 6 bases at the V end and 4 bases at the J end, and the number of junction bases without a gene match is 11. Full variable domain (CDR3 extended with the reference TRBV7-2 and TRBJ2-1 proteins): GAGVSQSPSNKVTEKGKDVELRCDPISGHTALYWYRQSLGQGLEFLIYFQGNSAPDKSGLPSDRFSAERTGGSVSTLTIQRTQQEDSAVYLCASRDQAGDIYNEQFFGPGTRLTVL.